Presented here are 23 T cell receptor beta chains from one specimen sequenced in a study of T cell changes during pregnancy in multiple sclerosis. TCRdb's copy holds only in-frame clones and misses some; the assay was immunoSEQ multiplex PCR. The sample holds 50,000 or so clones; about 90% are singletons and the top ten take 1.2%. Sequencing used peripheral blood, obtained after pregnancy. These TCRs come from a female donor in good health, enrolled as a control in a pregnancy study.

The J gene is TRBJ2-7, the V gene TRBV7-8, with D possibly TRBD1 on 6 matching bases. Trimming removed 2 bases at V and 9 bases at J, with 26 bases between. Germline CDR1 SGHVS, CDR2 FQNEAQ. This CDR3 comprises 17 residues. In nucleotides, the CDR3 is TGTGCCAGCAGCTTACTGGAGTCAGGGGCTTTGGGAATAAGGCAGTACTTC. This codes for CASSLLESGALGIRQYF.

The V call is TRBV19, the J call TRBJ2-7, with D possibly being TRBD2 (5 bases). Germline CDR1 is LNHDA and CDR2 is SQIVND (reference sequence). This CDR3 contains 14 residues. The V gene lost 3 bases and the J gene lost 2 bases, with 11 bases spanning the gap. The CDR3 here is CASSIADGTYEQYF. CDR3 DNA: TGTGCCAGTAGTATCGCAGACGGGACCTACGAGCAGTACTTC.

This chain uses TRBV5-1 with TRBJ1-1; TRBD1 agrees at 10 bases. Germline lookup yields CDR1 SGHRS and CDR2 YFSETQ. Trimming at V came to 1 base and at J to 1 base, leaving 7 bases not matched to a gene. CDR3 length: 17 amino acids. The CDR3 DNA reads as TGCGCCAGCAGCTTGTTGACAGGGGGCGCCGGGAACACTGAAGCTTTCTTT. This codes for CASSLLTGGAGNTEAFF.

The CDR3 reads CASSIRAGETEAFF. The CDR3 nucleotides are TGTGCCAGTAGTATAAGGGCAGGGGAGACTGAAGCTTTCTTT. The V gene is TRBV19, the J gene TRBJ1-1; TRBD1 might be the D (6 bases). The germline gives CDR1 LNHDA, CDR2 SQIVND (reference sequence). The CDR3 runs 14 residues. V lost 2 bases and J 5 bases, leaving 12 bases between the germline ends.

The J gene is TRBJ1-4, the V gene TRBV2; 7 bases are shared with TRBD1. In germline, CDR1 is SNHLY, CDR2 FYNNEI. This CDR3 spans 15 amino acids. V lost 5 bases and J lost 0; bases outside the gene matches: 3. The CDR3 coding sequence is TGTGCCAGCAGTTGGCAGGGGGCAACTAATGAAAAACTGTTTTTT. The encoded protein is CASSWQGATNEKLFF.

The chain links TRBV5-4 to TRBJ1-1; D is unclear. The V end was cut by 2 bases, the J end by 1 base, with 6 bases between. The germline gives CDR1 SGHNT, CDR2 YYREEE (reference sequence). The CDR3 totals 13 residues. The CDR3 DNA sequence: TGTGCCAGCAGCTTCGGGAGGAACACTGAAGCTTTCTTT. This translates into CASSFGRNTEAFF.

V gene TRBV10-3 combines with J gene TRBJ1-1; the match to TRBD1 covers 8 bases. The ends lost 4 bases at V and 5 bases at J; junction bases unmatched: 6. Germline CDR1 reads ENHRY; CDR2 reads SYGVKD. The CDR3 is made up of 14 amino acids. This CDR3 is CAISAYRGETEAFF. CDR3 nucleotide sequence: TGTGCCATCAGTGCGTACAGGGGGGAGACTGAAGCTTTCTTT.

The chain uses TRBV6-1 and TRBJ2-7, with TRBD2 matching 7 bases. The junction had 7 bases not matched to a gene; V was cut back by 6 bases and J by 2 bases. In germline, CDR1 is MNHNS, CDR2 SASEGT. The CDR3 sequence is 14 residues long. Here the CDR3 DNA reads TGTGCCAGCAGCCTCGGACTAGATACCTACGAGCAGTACTTC. This sequence encodes CASSLGLDTYEQYF.

This clone was seen more than once but under ten times. The genes are TRBV27 and TRBJ1-5; 10 bases match TRBD1. Germline assignment: CDR1 MNHEY and CDR2 SMNVEV (reference sequence). The CDR3 runs to 16 residues. The ends lost 5 bases at V and 3 bases at J; junction bases unmatched: 7. The CDR3 sequence is CASSRQGAKNNQPQHF. The CDR3, as DNA: TGTGCCAGCAGTAGACAGGGGGCAAAAAACAATCAGCCCCAGCATTTT.

J is TRBJ2-7 and V is TRBV4-2, with 8 bases fitting TRBD1. CDR3 size: 15 residues. Germline V CDR1 and CDR2: LGHNA, YNFKEQ. Trimming took 8 bases from V and 0 from J; bases not matched to a gene: 9. For the CDR3, the DNA is TGTGCCAGCCAAAGGGACAGGACGAGCTCCTACGAGCAGTACTTC. Translation gives CASQRDRTSSYEQYF.

The V call is TRBV4-1, the J call TRBJ2-5; D not resolved. There are 15 residues in the CDR3. Per the germline V gene, CDR1 is MGHRA and CDR2 is YSYEKL. V lost 4 bases and J 2 bases, leaving 14 bases between the germline ends. CDR3 amino acids: CASSRPDTEQETQYF. The CDR3 DNA is TGCGCCAGCAGCCGACCCGATACGGAGCAAGAGACCCAGTACTTC.

The chain recombines TRBV7-2 with TRBJ1-1; D uncertain. V lost 4 bases to trimming and J lost 10 bases, with 13 bases between them. The CDR3 contains 12 residues. CDR1 is SGHTA and CDR2 is FQGNSA in the germline V gene. Here the CDR3 DNA reads TGTGCCAGCAGCTCGCGTCGGGGTCGAGCTTTCTTT. Amino acids: CASSSRRGRAFF.

CDR3 nucleotides: TGTGCCAGCAGCGAGGACAGGGAAGGGACTGAAGCTTTCTTT. It codes for CASSEDREGTEAFF. The V and J genes are TRBV5-8 and TRBJ1-1; 8 nucleotides line up with TRBD1. Germline V gene sequence: CDR1 SGHTS, CDR2 YDEGEE. After removal of 4 bases from V and 5 bases from J, the junction contained 7 bases not matched to a gene. The CDR3 has 14 amino acids.

The gene calls are TRBV5-4 and TRBJ2-7, with 10 nucleotides matching TRBD2. The length of the CDR3 is 15 residues. The V gene end was trimmed by 2 bases and the J gene end by 0 bases; junction bases not matched to a gene: 2. Per the germline V gene, CDR1 is SGHNT and CDR2 is YYREEE (reference sequence). CDR3 region: CASSFTSGVSYEQYF. CDR3 in DNA: TGTGCCAGCAGCTTTACTAGCGGGGTCTCCTACGAGCAGTACTTC.

The V call is TRBV11-2, the J call TRBJ1-1; TRBD1 is a possible D gene (5 bases). Germline values: CDR1 SGHAT, CDR2 FQNNGV. The CDR3 runs to 16 residues. V was clipped by 3 bases and J by 8 bases, with 22 bases between them. CDR3 in amino acids: CASSFFQGIAYYEAFF. As DNA, the CDR3 is TGTGCCAGCAGCTTTTTCCAGGGTATAGCTTACTACGAAGCTTTCTTT. The whole variable domain, remainder taken from reference TRBV11-2 and TRBJ1-1, is EAGVAQSPRYKIIEKRQSVAFWCNPISGHATLYWYQQILGQGPKLLIQFQNNGVVDDSQLPKDRFSAERLKGVDSTLKIQPAKLEDSAVYLCASSFFQGIAYYEAFFGQGTRLTVV.

V is TRBV5-6 and J is TRBJ1-6; the D is unclear. The germline V gene has CDR1 SGHDT and CDR2 YYEEEE. Trimming pared 0 bases from V and 12 bases from J, leaving 10 bases between. CDR3 size: 13 residues. The CDR3 sequence is CASSLGAGLPLHF. Here the CDR3 DNA reads TGTGCCAGCAGCTTGGGGGCGGGGTTACCCCTCCACTTT.

The J gene is TRBJ1-1, the V gene TRBV7-2, with TRBD1 identical over 8 bases. From germline, CDR1 is SGHTA and CDR2 FQGNSA. This CDR3 has 15 amino acids. J lost 4 bases, V lost 3 bases, and 7 bases had no gene match. The CDR3, as DNA: TGTGCCAGCAGCTTTAGGACAGGGACGCTCACTGAAGCTTTCTTT. Its protein is CASSFRTGTLTEAFF.

J is TRBJ1-5 and V is TRBV4-1; 7 bases match TRBD1. With V trimmed by 4 bases and J by 4 bases, 7 bases remained unmatched. Germline V gene data show CDR1 as MGHRA and CDR2 as YSYEKL. The CDR3 is 15 residues long. The CDR3 DNA reads TGCGCCAGCAGCCCCAGGGACAGCGAAAATCAGCCCCAGCATTTT. Protein product: CASSPRDSENQPQHF.

The chain employs TRBV4-1 and TRBJ2-1; 9 bases line up with TRBD1. V dropped 4 bases and J dropped 5; count of bases not matched to a gene: 6. Germline V CDR1 and CDR2: MGHRA, YSYEKL. The CDR3 has 15 amino acids. The CDR3 DNA sequence: TGCGCCAGCAGCCTCCGGGACAGGGTTAACAATGAGCAGTTCTTC. Protein sequence: CASSLRDRVNNEQFF.

This clone appeared a few times. The chain carries TRBV19 and TRBJ2-1, with 10 nucleotides matching TRBD2. Germline CDR1 is LNHDA and CDR2 is SQIVND (reference sequence). The CDR3 sequence is 16 residues long. The V segment lost 5 bases and the J segment 4 bases; nucleotides outside the gene matches: 8. The CDR3 protein is CASSVTSGRAYNEQFF. For the CDR3, the DNA is TGTGCCAGTAGTGTCACAAGCGGGAGGGCATACAATGAGCAGTTCTTC.

This chain links TRBV19 with TRBJ1-2; D may be TRBD1 (6 bases). Germline V lookup: CDR1 LNHDA, CDR2 SQIVND (reference sequence). Deletions cut 5 bases from V and 4 bases from J, with 11 bases between. The CDR3 length is 13 residues. CDR3 sequence reads: CASSPQGIYGYTF. The CDR3 nucleotides read TGTGCCAGTAGTCCCCAGGGGATCTATGGCTACACCTTC.

This clone came up once. J is TRBJ1-1 and V is TRBV4-2; unclear D gene. V was shortened by 1 base and J by 1 base, with 13 bases between the two germline ends. Looked up from germline, CDR1 is LGHNA and CDR2 is YNFKEQ. CDR3 length equals 16 residues. The CDR3 reads CASSQVLAVTNTEAFF. In DNA, the CDR3 is TGTGCCAGCAGCCAAGTTTTAGCCGTTACGAACACTGAAGCTTTCTTT.

CDR3 DNA: TGTGCCAGCAGCAAAGCGGGACAGAAGGACGAGCAGTACTTC. Amino acids: CASSKAGQKDEQYF. The chain joins TRBV21-1 to TRBJ2-7; the table's D call, TRBD1, was not checked against the DNA. TRBV21-1 is a recognized pseudogene. The CDR3 loop spans 14 amino acids.